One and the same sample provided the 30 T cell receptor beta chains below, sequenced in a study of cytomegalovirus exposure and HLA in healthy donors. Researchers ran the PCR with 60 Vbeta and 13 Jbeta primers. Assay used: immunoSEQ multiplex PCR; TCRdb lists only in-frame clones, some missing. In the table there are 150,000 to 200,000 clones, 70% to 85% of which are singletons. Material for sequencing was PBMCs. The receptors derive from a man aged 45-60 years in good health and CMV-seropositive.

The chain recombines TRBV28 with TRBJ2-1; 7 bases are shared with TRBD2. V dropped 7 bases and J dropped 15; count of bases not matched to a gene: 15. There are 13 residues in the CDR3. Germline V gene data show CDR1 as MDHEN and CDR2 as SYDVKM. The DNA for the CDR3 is TGTGCCAGCACCGGCGGGAGTGGGGGGACTCGGTTCTTC. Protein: CASTGGSGGTRFF.

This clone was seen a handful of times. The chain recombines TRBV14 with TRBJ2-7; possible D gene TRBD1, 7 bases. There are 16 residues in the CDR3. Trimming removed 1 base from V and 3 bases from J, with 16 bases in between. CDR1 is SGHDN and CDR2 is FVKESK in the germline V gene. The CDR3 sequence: CASSQVKAGGLYEQYF. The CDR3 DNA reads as TGTGCCAGCAGCCAAGTGAAGGCAGGGGGGCTCTACGAGCAGTACTTC.

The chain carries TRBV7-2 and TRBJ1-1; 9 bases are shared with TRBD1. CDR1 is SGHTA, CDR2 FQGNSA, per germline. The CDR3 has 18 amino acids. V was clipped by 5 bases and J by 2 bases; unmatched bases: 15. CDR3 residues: CASSLVHGGQGINTEAFF. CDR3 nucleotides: TGTGCCAGCAGCCTCGTACACGGCGGACAGGGGATAAACACTGAAGCTTTCTTT.

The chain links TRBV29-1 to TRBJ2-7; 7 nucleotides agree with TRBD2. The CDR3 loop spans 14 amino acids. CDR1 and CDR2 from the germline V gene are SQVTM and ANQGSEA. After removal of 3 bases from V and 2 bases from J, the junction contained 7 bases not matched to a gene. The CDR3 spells CSVEFSSGTYEQYF. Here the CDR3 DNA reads TGCAGCGTTGAGTTTTCTAGCGGTACCTACGAGCAGTACTTC.

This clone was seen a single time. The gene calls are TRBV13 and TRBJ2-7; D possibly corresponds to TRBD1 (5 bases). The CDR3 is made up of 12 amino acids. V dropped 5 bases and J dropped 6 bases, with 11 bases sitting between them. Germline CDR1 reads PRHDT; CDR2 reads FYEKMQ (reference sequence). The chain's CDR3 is CASSEGDREQYF. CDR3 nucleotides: TGTGCCAGCAGCGAAGGGGATCGCGAGCAGTACTTC.

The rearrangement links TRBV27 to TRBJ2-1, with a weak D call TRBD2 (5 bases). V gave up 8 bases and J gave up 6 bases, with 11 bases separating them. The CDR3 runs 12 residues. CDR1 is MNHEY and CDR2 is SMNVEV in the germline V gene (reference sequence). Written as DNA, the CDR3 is TGTGCCAGCTCCCTTGCGGGCAATGAGCAGTTCTTC. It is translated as CASSLAGNEQFF.

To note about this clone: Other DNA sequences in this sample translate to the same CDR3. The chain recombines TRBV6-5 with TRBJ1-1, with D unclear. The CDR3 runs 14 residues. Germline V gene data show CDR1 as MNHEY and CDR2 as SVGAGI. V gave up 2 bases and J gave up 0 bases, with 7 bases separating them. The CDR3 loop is CASSYGQMNTEAFF. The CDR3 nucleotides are TGTGCCAGCAGTTACGGGCAGATGAACACTGAAGCTTTCTTT.

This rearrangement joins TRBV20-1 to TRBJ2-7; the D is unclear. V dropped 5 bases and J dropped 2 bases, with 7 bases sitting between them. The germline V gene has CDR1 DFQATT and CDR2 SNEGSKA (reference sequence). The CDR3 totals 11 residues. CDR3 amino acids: CSARLTYEQYF. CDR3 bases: TGCAGTGCTCGACTGACCTACGAGCAGTACTTC.

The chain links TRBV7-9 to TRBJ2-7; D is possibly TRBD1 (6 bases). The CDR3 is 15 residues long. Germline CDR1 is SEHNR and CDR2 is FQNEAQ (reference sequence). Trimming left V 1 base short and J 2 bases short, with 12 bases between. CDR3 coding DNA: TGTGCCAGCAGCTTAGGTTCGGACAGTACCTACGAGCAGTACTTC. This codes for CASSLGSDSTYEQYF.

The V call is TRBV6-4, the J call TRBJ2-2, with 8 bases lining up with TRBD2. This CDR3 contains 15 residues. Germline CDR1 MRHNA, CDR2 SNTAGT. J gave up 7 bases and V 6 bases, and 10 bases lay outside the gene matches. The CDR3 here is CASSYTAGAHGELFF. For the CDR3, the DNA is TGTGCCAGCAGCTACACAGCGGGGGCCCACGGGGAGCTGTTTTTT.

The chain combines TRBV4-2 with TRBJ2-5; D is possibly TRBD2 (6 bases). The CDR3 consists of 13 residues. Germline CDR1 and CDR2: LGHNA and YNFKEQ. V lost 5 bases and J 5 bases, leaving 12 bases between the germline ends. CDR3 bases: TGTGCCAGCAGCTTGCGGGGTTCGGAGACCCAGTACTTC. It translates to CASSLRGSETQYF.

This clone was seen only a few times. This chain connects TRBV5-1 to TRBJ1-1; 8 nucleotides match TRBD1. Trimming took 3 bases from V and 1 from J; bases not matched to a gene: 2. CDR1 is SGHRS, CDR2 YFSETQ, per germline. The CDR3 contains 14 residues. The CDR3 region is CASSSGQGNTEAFF. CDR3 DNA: TGCGCCAGCAGCTCCGGACAGGGGAACACTGAAGCTTTCTTT.

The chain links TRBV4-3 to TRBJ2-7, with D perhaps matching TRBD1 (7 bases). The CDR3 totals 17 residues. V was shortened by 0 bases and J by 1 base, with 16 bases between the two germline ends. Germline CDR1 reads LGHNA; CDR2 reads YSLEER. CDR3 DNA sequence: TGCGCCAGCAGCCAAGATTACCAGGGGGGTTGGTCCTACGAGCAGTACTTC. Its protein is CASSQDYQGGWSYEQYF.

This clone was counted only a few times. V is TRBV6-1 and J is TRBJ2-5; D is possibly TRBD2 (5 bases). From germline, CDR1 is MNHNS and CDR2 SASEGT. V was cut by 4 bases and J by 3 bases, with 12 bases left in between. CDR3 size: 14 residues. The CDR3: CASSGLSREETQYF. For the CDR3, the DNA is TGTGCCAGCAGTGGACTATCCCGAGAAGAGACCCAGTACTTC.

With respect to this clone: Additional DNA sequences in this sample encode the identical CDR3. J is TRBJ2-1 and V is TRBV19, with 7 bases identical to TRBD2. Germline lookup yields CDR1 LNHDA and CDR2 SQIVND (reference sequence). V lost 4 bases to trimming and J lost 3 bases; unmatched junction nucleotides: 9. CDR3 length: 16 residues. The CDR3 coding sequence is TGTGCCAGTAGTAAATCCGGGACGGGGGGCTACAATGAGCAGTTCTTC. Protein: CASSKSGTGGYNEQFF.

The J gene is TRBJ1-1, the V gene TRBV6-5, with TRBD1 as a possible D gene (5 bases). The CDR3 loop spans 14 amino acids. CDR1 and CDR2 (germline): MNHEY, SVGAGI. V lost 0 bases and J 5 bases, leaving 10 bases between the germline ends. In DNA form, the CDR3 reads TGTGCCAGCAGTTACTCTATTCGGGGGACTGAAGCTTTCTTT. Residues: CASSYSIRGTEAFF.

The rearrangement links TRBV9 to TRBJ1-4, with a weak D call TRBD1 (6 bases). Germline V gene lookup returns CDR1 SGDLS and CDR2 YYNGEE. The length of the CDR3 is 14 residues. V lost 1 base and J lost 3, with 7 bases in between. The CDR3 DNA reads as TGTGCCAGCAGCGTACAGGGGCCTAATGAAAAACTGTTTTTT. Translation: CASSVQGPNEKLFF. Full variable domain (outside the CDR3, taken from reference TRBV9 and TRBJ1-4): DSGVTQTPKHLITATGQRVTLRCSPRSGDLSVYWYQQSLDQGLQFLIQYYNGEERAKGNILERFSAQQFPDLHSELNLSSLELGDSALYFCASSVQGPNEKLFFGSGTQLSVL.

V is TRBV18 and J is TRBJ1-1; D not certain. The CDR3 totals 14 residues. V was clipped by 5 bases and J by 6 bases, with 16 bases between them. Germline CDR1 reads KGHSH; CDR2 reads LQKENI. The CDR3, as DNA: TGTGCCAGCTCATTCGCCGCCGTACGGGCTGAAGCTTTCTTT. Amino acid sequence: CASSFAAVRAEAFF.

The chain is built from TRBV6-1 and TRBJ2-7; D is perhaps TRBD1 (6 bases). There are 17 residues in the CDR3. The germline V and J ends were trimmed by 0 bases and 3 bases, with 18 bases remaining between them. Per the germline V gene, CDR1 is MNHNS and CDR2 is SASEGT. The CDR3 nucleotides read TGTGCCAGCAGTGAAGCGGGCTTAGGGACATACCTCTACGAGCAGTACTTC. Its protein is CASSEAGLGTYLYEQYF.

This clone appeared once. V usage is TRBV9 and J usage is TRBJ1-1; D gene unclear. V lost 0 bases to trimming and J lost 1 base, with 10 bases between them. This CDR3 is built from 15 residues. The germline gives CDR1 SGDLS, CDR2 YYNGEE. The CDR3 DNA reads TGTGCCAGCAGCGTAGGCGGGTTGGGGAACACTGAAGCTTTCTTT. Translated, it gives CASSVGGLGNTEAFF.

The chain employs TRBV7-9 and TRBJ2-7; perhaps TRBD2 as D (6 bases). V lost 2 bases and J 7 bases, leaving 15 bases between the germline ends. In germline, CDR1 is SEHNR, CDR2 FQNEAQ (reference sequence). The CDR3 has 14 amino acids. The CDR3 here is CASSLIGGFGEQYF. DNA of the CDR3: TGTGCCAGCAGCTTAATAGGAGGGTTTGGGGAGCAGTACTTC.

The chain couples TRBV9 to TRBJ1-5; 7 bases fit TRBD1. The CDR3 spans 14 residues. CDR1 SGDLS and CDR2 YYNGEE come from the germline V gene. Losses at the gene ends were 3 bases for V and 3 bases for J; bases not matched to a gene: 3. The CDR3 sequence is CASSEGTDNQPQHF. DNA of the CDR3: TGTGCCAGCAGCGAGGGGACAGACAATCAGCCCCAGCATTTT.

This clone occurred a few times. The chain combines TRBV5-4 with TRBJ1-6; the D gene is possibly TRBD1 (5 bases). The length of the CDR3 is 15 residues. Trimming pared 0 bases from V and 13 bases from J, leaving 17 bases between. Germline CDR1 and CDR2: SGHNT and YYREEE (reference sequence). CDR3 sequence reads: CASSLGGGVLGPLHF. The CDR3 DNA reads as TGTGCCAGCAGCTTGGGGGGGGGAGTACTGGGGCCCCTCCACTTT. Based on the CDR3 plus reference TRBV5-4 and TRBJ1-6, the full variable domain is ETGVTQSPTHLIKTRGQQVTLRCSSQSGHNTVSWYQQALGQGPQFIFQYYREEENGRGNFPPRFSGLQFPNYSSELNVNALELDDSALYLCASSLGGGVLGPLHFGNGTRLTVT.

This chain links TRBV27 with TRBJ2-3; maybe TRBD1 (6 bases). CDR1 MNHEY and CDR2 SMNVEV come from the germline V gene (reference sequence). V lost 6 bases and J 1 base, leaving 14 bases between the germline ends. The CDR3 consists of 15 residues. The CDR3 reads CASRTGSWGTDTQYF. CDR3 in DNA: TGTGCCAGCAGAACAGGGAGTTGGGGCACAGATACGCAGTATTTT.

CDR3 DNA: TGTGCCAGCAGTGTCAGGGGGCAAGGTCAGCCCCAGCATTTT. It translates to CASSVRGQGQPQHF. The rearrangement links TRBV6-1 to TRBJ1-5, with TRBD1 matching over 8 bases. The V and J ends lost 4 bases and 6 bases, in that order; junction bases with no gene match: 5. Per the germline V gene, CDR1 is MNHNS and CDR2 is SASEGT. The CDR3 is 14 amino acids.

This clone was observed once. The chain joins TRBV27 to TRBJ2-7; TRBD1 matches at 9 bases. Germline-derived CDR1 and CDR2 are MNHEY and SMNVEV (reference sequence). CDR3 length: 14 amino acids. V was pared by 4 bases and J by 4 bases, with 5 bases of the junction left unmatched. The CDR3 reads CASSSGQGVYEQYF. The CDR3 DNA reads TGTGCCAGCAGTTCGGGACAGGGCGTTTACGAGCAGTACTTC.

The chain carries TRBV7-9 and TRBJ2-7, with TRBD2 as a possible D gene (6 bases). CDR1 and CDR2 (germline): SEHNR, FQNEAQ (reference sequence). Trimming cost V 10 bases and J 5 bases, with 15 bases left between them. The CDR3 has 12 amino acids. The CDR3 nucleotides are TGTGCCACCGGAGGGAGATTCGACGAGCAGTACTTC. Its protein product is CATGGRFDEQYF.

DNA for the CDR3: TGCGCCAGCATCTTAGTGGGGGGGAACACGAACACCGGGGAGCTGTTTTTT. Translation: CASILVGGNTNTGELFF. The chain combines TRBV10-2 with TRBJ2-2; 7 bases are a match to TRBD2. Unmatched junction bases numbered 11, after V lost 7 bases and J lost 0 bases. CDR3 size: 17 residues. Germline V gene lookup returns CDR1 WSHSY and CDR2 SAAADI.

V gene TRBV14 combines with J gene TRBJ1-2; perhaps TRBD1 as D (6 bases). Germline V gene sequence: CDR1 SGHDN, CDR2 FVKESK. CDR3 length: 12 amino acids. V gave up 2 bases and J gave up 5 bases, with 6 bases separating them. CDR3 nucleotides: TGTGCCAGCAGCCAACAGGGGTATGGCTACACCTTC. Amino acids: CASSQQGYGYTF.

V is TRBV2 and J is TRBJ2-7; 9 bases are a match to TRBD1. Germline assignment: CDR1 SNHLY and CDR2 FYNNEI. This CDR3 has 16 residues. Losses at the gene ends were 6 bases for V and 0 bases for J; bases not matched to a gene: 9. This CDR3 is CASRGQGSTNSYEQYF. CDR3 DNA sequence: TGTGCCAGCAGGGGACAGGGCTCCACCAACTCCTACGAGCAGTACTTC.